This entry lists 21 T cell receptor beta chains sequenced from one sample in a study of T cell responses to AZD1222 COVID-19 vaccine. The data were produced by immunoSEQ multiplex PCR, yet TCRdb's version contains in-frame clones alone and is incomplete. The sample consists of some 180,000 clones, 80% to 95% of them appearing once. The starting material was peripheral blood, obtained 28 days after the second AZD1222 dose. All receptors come from an adult who received the AZD1222 COVID-19 vaccine.

This clone was picked up one time. This chain uses TRBV6-2 or TRBV6-3 with TRBJ2-1; 10 bases match TRBD1. This CDR3 spans 16 amino acids. Germline CDR1 is MNHEY and CDR2 is SVGEGT. Trimming at V came to 4 bases and at J to 7 bases, leaving 10 bases not matched to a gene. The CDR3 region is CASSSSGQGPSNEQFF. CDR3 DNA sequence: TGTGCCAGCAGTTCATCGGGACAGGGGCCTTCAAATGAGCAGTTCTTC.

The chain employs TRBV25-1 and TRBJ1-1, with a weak D call TRBD1 (5 bases). The CDR3 extends over 13 amino acids. Trimming stripped 8 bases from V and 1 base from J, with 11 bases between. Per germline, CDR1 MGHDK and CDR2 SYGVNS. The CDR3: CASFSGGNTEAFF. The CDR3 coding sequence is TGTGCCAGCTTTAGCGGGGGGAACACTGAAGCTTTCTTT.

The chain employs TRBV28 and TRBJ2-1; D might be TRBD1 (5 bases). This CDR3 spans 13 amino acids. The germline gives CDR1 MDHEN, CDR2 SYDVKM. V was clipped by 7 bases and J by 7 bases, with 14 bases between them. The CDR3: CASNGQIGNEQFF. In nucleotides, the CDR3 is TGTGCCAGCAACGGACAAATCGGTAATGAGCAGTTCTTC.

The DNA of the CDR3 is TGTGCCAGCAGTTTACGCGCAGATACGCAGTATTTT. Translated, it gives CASSLRADTQYF. J is TRBJ2-3 and V is TRBV12-3 or TRBV12-4, with unresolved D. The CDR3 totals 12 residues. Trimming shortened V by 2 bases and J by 4 bases, and 4 bases separated the two germline ends.

The chain uses TRBV18 and TRBJ2-3; either TRBD1 or TRBD2 may fit D (5 bases each). The CDR3 has 17 amino acids. Trimming shortened V by 4 bases and J by 5 bases, and 22 bases separated the two germline ends. Germline V CDR1 and CDR2: KGHSH, LQKENI. In nucleotides, the CDR3 is TGTGCCAGCTCACGAAGGGGCCCGGCTAGCCAGTTAGATACGCAGTATTTT. It codes for CASSRRGPASQLDTQYF. The full variable domain, in which reference TRBV18 and TRBJ2-3 provide the parts outside the CDR3, is NAGVMQNPRHLVRRRGQEARLRCSPMKGHSHVYWYRQLPEEGLKFMVYLQKENIIDESGMPKERFSAEFPKEGPSILRIQQVVRGDSAAYFCASSRRGPASQLDTQYFGPGTRLTVL.

This chain uses TRBV6-4 with TRBJ1-2, with no clear D. Trimming left V 8 bases short and J 8 bases short, with 9 bases between. Germline V lookup: CDR1 MRHNA, CDR2 SNTAGT. The CDR3 runs 10 residues. The CDR3 reads CASGGNGYTF. The CDR3 DNA is TGTGCCAGCGGCGGTAACGGCTACACCTTC.

The chain employs TRBV4-1 and TRBJ2-5, with 8 bases that match TRBD1. The CDR3 contains 16 residues. Germline assignment: CDR1 MGHRA and CDR2 YSYEKL. V was pared by 3 bases and J by 5 bases, with 11 bases of the junction left unmatched. CDR3 in amino acids: CASSHTQGAVRETQYF. CDR3 bases: TGCGCCAGCAGCCACACCCAGGGGGCGGTTAGGGAGACCCAGTACTTC.

The V gene is TRBV19, the J gene TRBJ2-4, with 7 bases lining up with TRBD1. The CDR3 is 13 residues long. The ends lost 5 bases at V and 12 bases at J; junction bases unmatched: 10. Per the germline V gene, CDR1 is LNHDA and CDR2 is SQIVND (reference sequence). The CDR3 spells CASSSGTVKTQYF. The DNA of the CDR3 is TGTGCCAGTAGTTCTGGGACAGTCAAAACTCAGTACTTC.

The chain employs TRBV23-1 and TRBJ1-5; no clear D gene. TRBV23-1 is flagged as an ORF with uncertain function. V was cut by 7 bases and J by 0 bases, with 10 bases left in between. The CDR3 spans 14 residues. The CDR3 region has the DNA TGCGCCAGCACACCCAGGTTTAGCAATCAGCCCCAGCATTTT. It specifies CASTPRFSNQPQHF.

The chain links TRBV30 to TRBJ2-2, with 7 nucleotides matching TRBD1. Germline V CDR1 and CDR2: GTSNPN, SVGIG (reference sequence). The V gene end was trimmed by 4 bases and the J gene end by 4 bases; junction bases not matched to a gene: 9. This CDR3 comprises 15 residues. CDR3 protein: CAWTGGRGLTGELFF. CDR3 nucleotide sequence: TGTGCCTGGACGGGTGGAAGGGGGCTCACCGGGGAGCTGTTTTTT.

The chain has TRBV7-9 and TRBJ2-7, with D uncertain. Germline CDR1 SEHNR, CDR2 FQNEAQ (reference sequence). Trimming took off 5 bases at V and 5 bases at J, with 10 bases between the two ends. This CDR3 contains 12 residues. CDR3 region: CASSPRANEQYF. DNA for the CDR3: TGTGCCAGCAGCCCCCGGGCGAACGAGCAGTACTTC.

The chain combines TRBV11-3 with TRBJ2-5; maybe TRBD2 (6 bases). The CDR3 is 14 residues long. V gave up 5 bases and J gave up 4 bases, with 14 bases separating them. Germline V lookup: CDR1 SGHNT, CDR2 YENEEA. This chain's CDR3 is CASSQTRSGETQYF. As DNA, the CDR3 is TGTGCCAGCAGCCAGACTAGGAGCGGAGAGACCCAGTACTTC. The whole variable domain, remainder taken from reference TRBV11-3 and TRBJ2-5, is EAGVVQSPRYKIIEKKQPVAFWCNPISGHNTLYWYLQNLGQGPELLIRYENEEAVDDSQLPKDRFSAERLKGVDSTLKIQPAELGDSAVYLCASSQTRSGETQYFGPGTRLLVL.

This chain joins TRBV9 and TRBJ2-3; D not certain. Trimming took off 0 bases at V and 2 bases at J, with 7 bases between the two ends. The CDR3 contains 14 residues. Per the germline V gene, CDR1 is SGDLS and CDR2 is YYNGEE. The CDR3 coding sequence is TGTGCCAGCAGCGTAGCCCTCTCCACAGATACGCAGTATTTT. Encoded protein: CASSVALSTDTQYF. Complete variable domain (other parts from reference TRBV9 and TRBJ2-3): DSGVTQTPKHLITATGQRVTLRCSPRSGDLSVYWYQQSLDQGLQFLIQYYNGEERAKGNILERFSAQQFPDLHSELNLSSLELGDSALYFCASSVALSTDTQYFGPGTRLTVL.

The V gene is TRBV6-5, the J gene TRBJ2-5, with unresolved D. V shed 6 bases and J shed 2 bases, with 7 bases lying between them. CDR1 and CDR2 from the germline V gene are MNHEY and SVGAGI. The CDR3 runs 12 residues. The CDR3 DNA reads TGTGCCAGCAGCTTACCTCAAGAGACCCAGTACTTC. The encoded protein is CASSLPQETQYF.

V is TRBV5-1 and J is TRBJ1-4; 10 nucleotides line up with TRBD1. This CDR3 is built from 15 residues. Germline CDR1 and CDR2: SGHRS and YFSETQ. V trimming: 3 bases; J trimming: 5 bases; junction bases outside the gene matches: 4. The CDR3 sequence is CASSWRQGANEKLFF. The CDR3 bases are TGCGCCAGCAGCTGGCGACAGGGGGCGAATGAAAAACTGTTTTTT.

The chain links TRBV5-5 to TRBJ2-7; a weak D match, TRBD2 (5 bases). There are 12 residues in the CDR3. The ends were cut back, 4 bases at V and 2 bases at J, with 7 bases in the middle. Germline loops: CDR1 SGHKS, CDR2 YYEKEE (reference sequence). CDR3 DNA: TGTGCCAGCAGCACCGGGACCTACGAGCAGTACTTC. The encoded protein is CASSTGTYEQYF.

The chain has TRBV28 and TRBJ1-2; the D gene is possibly TRBD1 (6 bases). V was clipped by 7 bases and J by 2 bases, with 29 bases between them. The CDR3 totals 19 residues. CDR1 is MDHEN and CDR2 is SYDVKM in the germline V gene. DNA of the CDR3: TGTGCCAGCAATATATACCTCTCCGTGGGGGGGCAAGGGAACTATGGCTACACCTTC. It is translated as CASNIYLSVGGQGNYGYTF.

This chain connects TRBV15 to TRBJ2-7; possibly TRBD1 for D (6 bases). Between the trimmed V and J ends, which lost 3 bases and 4 bases, there was a span of 7 bases. Germline assignment: CDR1 LNHNV and CDR2 YYDKDF (reference sequence). CDR3 length equals 12 residues. CDR3 sequence (DNA): TGTGCCACCAGCAGCAGGGGATACGAGCAGTACTTC. Its translation: CATSSRGYEQYF.

The chain combines TRBV7-2 with TRBJ1-1; D is possibly TRBD1 (6 bases). CDR3 size: 15 residues. Looked up from germline, CDR1 is SGHTA and CDR2 is FQGNSA. V gave up 5 bases and J gave up 5 bases, with 18 bases separating them. In DNA, the CDR3 is TGTGCCAGCAGCCTACCTGGGGGGGCTCGAACTGAAGCTTTCTTT. As protein: CASSLPGGARTEAFF.

Comments on this clone: No conserved phenylalanine or tryptophan is present at the end of the CDR3, so a read error is the likely explanation. The DNA is omitted, as the CDR3 cannot be located on it reliably, and the CDR3 follows TCRdb's listing. The rearrangement uses TRBV2 and TRBJ1-2. CDR1 and CDR2 from the germline V gene are SNHLY and FYNNEI. The CDR3 numbers 9 amino acids, ends counted. CDR3: CATNPTGSM.

The rearrangement joins TRBV3-1 (or the pseudogene TRBV3-2) to TRBJ2-7, with TRBD2 identical over 7 bases. V gave up 3 bases and J gave up 2 bases; unmatched junction bases: 4. CDR3 length: 14 amino acids. The V gene's germline CDR1 is LGHDT and CDR2 YNNKEL (reference sequence). CDR3 in DNA: TGTGCCAGCAGCCATCCCGGGAGGACCTACGAGCAGTACTTC. Its protein product is CASSHPGRTYEQYF.